The present T cell receptor (beta chain) was sequenced within a study of T-cell memory formation after mild COVID-19. This clonotype turned up a few times. MiXCR, run by TCRdb on the 5' RACE reads, gives a single entry per CDR3 protein. This sample has approximately 290,000 distinct CDR3 sequences, with approximately 19% found just once. The V gene's germline CDR1 is SGHAT and CDR2 FQNNGV. The CDR3 loop spans 17 amino acids. The V end was cut by 3 bases, the J end by 0 bases, with 12 bases between. The rearrangement uses TRBV11-2 and TRBJ2-6, with D tentatively TRBD1 or TRBD2 (6 bases each). The sequencing sample was made of PBMCs or a T cell subset sorted from them (not recorded which). The sequence was obtained from a man younger than 35 who had mild COVID-19 (a few samples of this study predate the infection). Cell type and time point are not known. The CDR3, as DNA: TGTGCCAGCAGCTTCGGGGGCGCACTCTCTGGGGCCAACGTCCTGACTTTC. This gives the protein CASSFGGALSGANVLTF. The full variable domain, rest sourced from reference TRBV11-2 and TRBJ2-6, is EAGVAQSPRYKIIEKRQSVAFWCNPISGHATLYWYQQILGQGPKLLIQFQNNGVVDDSQLPKDRFSAERLKGVDSTLKIQPAKLEDSAVYLCASSFGGALSGANVLTFGAGSRLTVL.